Each of the 23 T cell receptor beta chains below was sequenced from the same sample in a study of OX40 agonist ivuxolimab in advanced cancers. Sequenced by immunoSEQ multiplex PCR; TCRdb stores in-frame clones only, minus some. The table lists some 40,000 clones, 60% to 85% of them singletons. This specimen was CD4+ or CD8+ T cells sorted from blood, taken in a trial of the OX40 agonist ivuxolimab. The receptor source for this set is an adult with an advanced solid tumor such as melanoma, head and neck, liver or kidney cancer.

There are a few counts of this clone. The genes are TRBV29-1 and TRBJ1-3; TRBD1 matches at 7 bases. Germline V gene data show CDR1 as SQVTM and CDR2 as ANQGSEA. After removal of 0 bases from V and 2 bases from J, the junction contained 10 bases not matched to a gene. The CDR3 extends over 17 amino acids. In DNA, the CDR3 is TGCAGCGTTGAAGATATAGGGGGCGATCACCCTGGAAACACCATATATTTT. Amino acids: CSVEDIGGDHPGNTIYF.

This chain uses TRBV23-1 with TRBJ2-7, with TRBD2 identical over 11 bases. TRBV23-1 is known as an ORF, though its function is uncertain. V shed 1 base and J 0 bases; nucleotides not matched to a gene: 5. This CDR3 has 17 amino acids. Here the CDR3 DNA reads TGCGCCAGCAGTCAATGGCTAGCGGGGGGCCTCTCCTACGAGCAGTACTTC. As protein: CASSQWLAGGLSYEQYF.

The chain has TRBV5-1 and TRBJ1-3; D unclear. The CDR3 spans 18 residues. The V gene's germline CDR1 is SGHRS and CDR2 YFSETQ. Trimming left V 1 base short and J 0 bases short, with 17 bases between. The CDR3 DNA sequence: TGCGCCAGCAGCTTGAACGACCAAAGTCTCAGCTCTGGAAACACCATATATTTT. This sequence encodes CASSLNDQSLSSGNTIYF.

V gene TRBV5-1 combines with J gene TRBJ2-1; 7 nucleotides align to TRBD1. With V trimmed by 0 bases and J by 5 bases, 5 bases remained unmatched. The CDR3 is 15 residues long. Germline CDR1 and CDR2: SGHRS and YFSETQ. The CDR3 region is CASSLEGGADNEQFF. The CDR3 nucleotides are TGCGCCAGCAGCTTGGAAGGGGGCGCTGACAATGAGCAGTTCTTC.

The chain recombines TRBV30 with TRBJ2-7; D is perhaps TRBD1 (5 bases). The CDR3 sequence is 13 residues long. Trimming took 5 bases from V and 7 from J, leaving 18 bases between them. Germline V gene sequence: CDR1 GTSNPN, CDR2 SVGIG (reference sequence). Written as DNA, the CDR3 is TGTGCCTGGGTAGGGGCCCCTTTAGGGGAGCAGTACTTC. Encoded protein: CAWVGAPLGEQYF.

The chain employs TRBV2 and TRBJ2-7, with D tentatively TRBD1 or TRBD2 (5 bases each). CDR1 is SNHLY and CDR2 is FYNNEI in the germline V gene. V lost 0 bases, J lost 4 bases, and 10 bases lay in between. This CDR3 region has 14 residues. CDR3 bases: TGTGCCAGCAGTGAAGCTGGGGGATTTTACGAGCAGTACTTC. Translating gives CASSEAGGFYEQYF.

This clone was seen more than once but under ten times. The chain combines TRBV7-2 with TRBJ2-5, with TRBD1 matching 9 bases. The junction had 9 bases not matched to a gene; V was cut back by 5 bases and J by 5 bases. The V gene's germline CDR1 is SGHTA and CDR2 FQGNSA. The CDR3 runs 15 residues. The CDR3 sequence is CASSPSGTGFETQYF. For the CDR3, the DNA is TGTGCCAGCAGCCCCTCCGGGACAGGGTTTGAGACCCAGTACTTC. Looking up the rest from reference TRBV7-2 and TRBJ2-5 gives the full variable domain: GAGVSQSPSNKVTEKGKDVELRCDPISGHTALYWYRQSLGQGLEFLIYFQGNSAPDKSGLPSDRFSAERTGGSVSTLTIQRTQQEDSAVYLCASSPSGTGFETQYFGPGTRLLVL.

This clone was detected a few times. This chain links TRBV28 with TRBJ1-5, with TRBD1 identical over 10 bases. The CDR3 is made up of 15 amino acids. Trimming took 6 bases from V and 5 from J; bases not matched to a gene: 7. Germline V gene lookup returns CDR1 MDHEN and CDR2 SYDVKM. Here the CDR3 reads CASSTRGQGYQPQHF. The CDR3 nucleotides are TGTGCCAGCAGCACTAGGGGACAGGGGTATCAGCCCCAGCATTTT.

The chain recombines TRBV28 with TRBJ1-6; 8 nucleotides line up with TRBD1. J was trimmed by 6 bases and V by 7 bases; bases with no gene match: 8. The CDR3 is 15 residues long. CDR1 is MDHEN and CDR2 is SYDVKM in the germline V gene. CDR3 nucleotides: TGTGCCAGCAACCCACGGACAGGGCGTAATTCACCCCTCCACTTT. Protein: CASNPRTGRNSPLHF.

This clone showed up just a few times. CDR3 bases: TGTGCCAGTCGTGACAGGGGAGACAATCAGCCCCAGCATTTT. Translating it yields CASRDRGDNQPQHF. The chain employs TRBV19 and TRBJ1-5; 8 nucleotides align to TRBD1. From germline, CDR1 is LNHDA and CDR2 SQIVND (reference sequence). J gave up 3 bases and V 8 bases, and 6 bases lay outside the gene matches. The CDR3 runs to 14 residues.

The genes are TRBV28 and TRBJ1-6, with TRBD1 matching over 7 bases. The junction had 8 bases not matched to a gene; V was cut back by 6 bases and J by 9 bases. CDR1 MDHEN and CDR2 SYDVKM come from the germline V gene. CDR3 length equals 14 residues. CDR3 DNA: TGTGCCAGCAGCCCACAGGGGCAGCGTTCACCCCTCCACTTT. Protein: CASSPQGQRSPLHF.

This clone was counted only a few times. The genes are TRBV14 and TRBJ1-5; 7 bases align to TRBD1. The CDR3 contains 14 residues. The trim removed 4 bases at V and 2 bases at J, leaving 2 bases unmatched. CDR1 and CDR2 (germline): SGHDN, FVKESK. The DNA of the CDR3 is TGTGCCAGCAGCCCCGACAGGGGCAATCAGCCCCAGCATTTT. Amino acids: CASSPDRGNQPQHF.

The chain couples TRBV6-5 to TRBJ2-2; 8 nucleotides match TRBD1. Germline V gene sequence: CDR1 MNHEY, CDR2 SVGAGI. Losses at the gene ends were 6 bases for V and 2 bases for J; bases not matched to a gene: 5. The CDR3 sequence is 15 residues long. Written as DNA, the CDR3 is TGTGCCAGCAGCTCCGACAGGGGAAACACCGGGGAGCTGTTTTTT. Its translation: CASSSDRGNTGELFF.

This chain links TRBV7-2 with TRBJ2-1; D call uncertain. V was clipped by 5 bases and J by 4 bases, with 15 bases between them. The CDR3 spans 15 residues. Germline-derived CDR1 and CDR2 are SGHTA and FQGNSA. The CDR3: CASSLPNVGYNEQFF. CDR3 sequence (DNA): TGTGCCAGCAGCCTCCCCAATGTTGGATACAATGAGCAGTTCTTC.

This chain uses TRBV27 with TRBJ2-3, with D unresolved. The germline gives CDR1 MNHEY, CDR2 SMNVEV (reference sequence). The CDR3 is 11 amino acids. V lost 2 bases and J lost 4, with 1 base in between. The CDR3: CASSLADTQYF. The CDR3 nucleotides read TGTGCCAGCAGTTTAGCAGATACGCAGTATTTT.

The rearrangement joins TRBV5-1 to TRBJ2-2; D is undetermined. V lost 6 bases and J lost 3, with 9 bases in between. Germline V gene data show CDR1 as SGHRS and CDR2 as YFSETQ. This CDR3 region has 13 residues. The CDR3 DNA reads TGCGCCAGCAAGAAGGCGGACACCGGGGAGCTGTTTTTT. It translates to CASKKADTGELFF.

The chain is built from TRBV5-1 and TRBJ2-3; 11 positions agree with TRBD2. This CDR3 is 18 amino acids long. Germline lookup yields CDR1 SGHRS and CDR2 YFSETQ. V was clipped by 1 base and J by 2 bases; unmatched bases: 9. DNA for the CDR3: TGCGCCAGCAGCTTGCAAATTCTAGCGGGAGGTTCCACAGATACGCAGTATTTT. Translation gives CASSLQILAGGSTDTQYF.

The chain has TRBV19 and TRBJ2-7; the D gene is possibly TRBD2 (5 bases). Germline CDR1 reads LNHDA; CDR2 reads SQIVND (reference sequence). Trimming left V 3 bases short and J 0 bases short, with 12 bases between. The CDR3 is 15 amino acids. The CDR3 sequence is CASSMRRGSSYEQYF. CDR3 coding DNA: TGTGCCAGTAGTATGCGGAGAGGGAGCTCCTACGAGCAGTACTTC.

The chain recombines TRBV20-1 with TRBJ2-3; D call uncertain. CDR3 length equals 10 residues. CDR1 DFQATT and CDR2 SNEGSKA come from the germline V gene (reference sequence). V shed 6 bases and J shed 3 bases, with 4 bases lying between them. For the CDR3, the DNA is TGCAGTGCCATGACAGATACGCAGTATTTT. Its protein product is CSAMTDTQYF.

The J gene is TRBJ2-3, the V gene TRBV9; TRBD1 matches at 7 bases. Germline V gives CDR1 SGDLS, CDR2 YYNGEE. CDR3 length: 14 residues. With 3 bases clipped from V and 0 bases from J, the junction kept 1 base outside the gene matches. The DNA of the CDR3 is TGTGCCAGCAGCGAGGGGGCTAGCACAGATACGCAGTATTTT. Encoded protein: CASSEGASTDTQYF. Full variable domain (rest looked up from reference TRBV9 and TRBJ2-3): DSGVTQTPKHLITATGQRVTLRCSPRSGDLSVYWYQQSLDQGLQFLIQYYNGEERAKGNILERFSAQQFPDLHSELNLSSLELGDSALYFCASSEGASTDTQYFGPGTRLTVL.

In its sample, this clone ranks as large. The rearrangement joins TRBV19 to TRBJ2-3; possibly TRBD1 or TRBD2 for D (5 bases each). Germline lookup yields CDR1 LNHDA and CDR2 SQIVND (reference sequence). Trimming left V 5 bases short and J 0 bases short, with 12 bases between. This CDR3 is 15 amino acids long. CDR3 in DNA: TGTGCCAGTAGTCGGGGCGCCGAAAGCACAGATACGCAGTATTTT. It specifies CASSRGAESTDTQYF. The full variable domain, completed using reference TRBV19 and TRBJ2-3, is DGGITQSPKYLFRKEGQNVTLSCEQNLNHDAMYWYRQDPGQGLRLIYYSQIVNDFQKGDIAEGYSVSREKKESFPLTVTSAQKNPTAFYLCASSRGAESTDTQYFGPGTRLTVL.

The rearrangement joins TRBV2 to TRBJ2-7; TRBD2 aligns across 7 bases. Germline V lookup: CDR1 SNHLY, CDR2 FYNNEI. The V gene end was trimmed by 8 bases and the J gene end by 0 bases; junction bases not matched to a gene: 4. This CDR3 has 13 residues. CDR3 nucleotide sequence: TGTGCCAGCGGGGGGGTGTACTCCTACGAGCAGTACTTC. It is translated as CASGGVYSYEQYF.

This sequence joins TRBV2 and TRBJ2-2, with D tentatively TRBD2 (7 bases). This CDR3 region has 15 residues. In germline, CDR1 is SNHLY, CDR2 FYNNEI. Trimming shortened V by 4 bases and J by 0 bases, and 9 bases separated the two germline ends. CDR3 in DNA: TGTGCCAGCAGTGGGGAGGGGGCGAACACCGGGGAGCTGTTTTTT. This translates into CASSGEGANTGELFF.